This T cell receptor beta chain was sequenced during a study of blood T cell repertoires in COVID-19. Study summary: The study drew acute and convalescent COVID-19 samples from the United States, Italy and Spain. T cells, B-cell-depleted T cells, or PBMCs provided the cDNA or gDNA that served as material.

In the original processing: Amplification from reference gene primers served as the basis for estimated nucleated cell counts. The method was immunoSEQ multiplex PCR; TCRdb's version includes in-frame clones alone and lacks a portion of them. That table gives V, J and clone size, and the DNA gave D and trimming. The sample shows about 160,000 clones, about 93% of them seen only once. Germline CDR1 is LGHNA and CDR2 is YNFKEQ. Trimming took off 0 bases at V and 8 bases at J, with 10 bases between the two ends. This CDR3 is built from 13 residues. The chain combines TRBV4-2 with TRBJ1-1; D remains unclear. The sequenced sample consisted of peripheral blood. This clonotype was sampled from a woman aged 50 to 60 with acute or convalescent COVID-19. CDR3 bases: TGTGCCAGCAGCCAAGAGACGCGGCGCGAAGCTTTCTTT. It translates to CASSQETRREAFF.